Shown below are 9 T cell receptor beta chains from a single sample sequenced in a study of T cells in Graves' hyperthyroidism and ophthalmopathy. TCR beta CDR3 sequences were amplified from RNA transcripts. HTBI primers drove first-round RT-PCR of the TCR CDR3. TCRdb re-called the multiplex PCR reads through MiXCR, storing one row per CDR3 protein. The sample carries 690,000 or so distinct CDR3 sequences, around 19% recorded once. Material: blood. These receptors all come from a woman aged 45-59 years with Graves' hyperthyroidism that later progressed to Graves' ophthalmopathy.

This clonotype was seen a few times. The rearrangement uses TRBV5-5 and TRBJ2-7; D is possibly TRBD1 (6 bases). From germline, CDR1 is SGHKS and CDR2 YYEKEE (reference sequence). V lost 4 bases and J lost 3, with 23 bases in between. CDR3 length: 17 residues. The CDR3 DNA reads TGTGCCAGCAGCCAACTGGGACAACTAGTCGACAACTACGAGCAGTACTTC. Amino acid sequence: CASSQLGQLVDNYEQYF.

The chain recombines TRBV27 with TRBJ2-1, with 7 bases lining up with TRBD1. V trimming: 6 bases; J trimming: 0 bases; junction bases outside the gene matches: 5. The CDR3 extends over 15 amino acids. Looked up from germline, CDR1 is MNHEY and CDR2 is SMNVEV (reference sequence). CDR3 nucleotide sequence: TGTGCCAGCAGAGGAGACAGGGACTCCTACAATGAGCAGTTCTTC. The encoded protein is CASRGDRDSYNEQFF.

The rearrangement uses TRBV5-1 and TRBJ2-2; D is unresolved. Germline-derived CDR1 and CDR2 are SGHRS and YFSETQ. The CDR3 consists of 15 residues. Trimming took off 3 bases at V and 0 bases at J, with 9 bases between the two ends. The CDR3 nucleotides read TGCGCCAGCAGCTCGGTGACGGCGAACACCGGGGAGCTGTTTTTT. This codes for CASSSVTANTGELFF.

V usage is TRBV20-1 and J usage is TRBJ2-7; 11 nucleotides line up with TRBD2. The germline CDR1 and CDR2 sequences are DFQATT and SNEGSKA (reference sequence). The J segment lost 3 bases and the V segment lost 5 bases, leaving 6 bases of the junction unmatched. The CDR3 contains 14 residues. CDR3 bases: TGCAGTGCTCCCCGACTAGCGGGGTACTACGAGCAGTACTTC. This encodes CSAPRLAGYYEQYF.

This clonotype was seen a few times. The chain has TRBV30 and TRBJ1-1; 9 nucleotides align to TRBD1. The CDR3 contains 14 residues. Per the germline V gene, CDR1 is GTSNPN and CDR2 is SVGIG (reference sequence). J gave up 2 bases and V 4 bases, and 5 bases lay outside the gene matches. CDR3 protein: CAWTLDRGNTEAFF. For the CDR3, the DNA is TGTGCCTGGACCCTGGACAGGGGCAACACTGAAGCTTTCTTT.

This clonotype has at least ten counts. The rearrangement links TRBV3-1 to TRBJ1-2; 8 nucleotides match TRBD1. This CDR3 contains 15 residues. Looked up from germline, CDR1 is LGHDT and CDR2 is YNNKEL (reference sequence). V lost 2 bases to trimming and J lost 4 bases; unmatched junction nucleotides: 6. In DNA, the CDR3 is TGTGCCAGCAGCCAATACCCGACAGGGGTCTATGGCTACACCTTC. Protein: CASSQYPTGVYGYTF.

This clonotype was seen a few times. The chain employs TRBV7-9 and TRBJ2-3; the match to TRBD2 covers 13 bases. CDR1 is SEHNR and CDR2 is FQNEAQ in the germline V gene (reference sequence). There are 15 residues in the CDR3. Losses at the gene ends were 8 bases for V and 8 bases for J; bases not matched to a gene: 10. CDR3 amino acids: CASATSGGAIGTQYF. The CDR3 DNA sequence: TGTGCCAGCGCTACTAGCGGGGGGGCTATAGGTACGCAGTATTTT. Looking up the rest from reference TRBV7-9 and TRBJ2-3 gives the full variable domain: DTGVSQNPRHKITKRGQNVTFRCDPISEHNRLYWYRQTLGQGPEFLTYFQNEAQLEKSRLLSDRFSAERPKGSFSTLEIQRTEQGDSAMYLCASATSGGAIGTQYFGPGTRLTVL.

This clonotype was picked up a small number of times. CDR3 in DNA: TGCAGTGCTAGACCGGGGAGGCGATCGGTAAACACTGAAGCTTTCTTT. Its protein product is CSARPGRRSVNTEAFF. The chain carries TRBV20-1 and TRBJ1-1; no clear D. CDR1 DFQATT and CDR2 SNEGSKA come from the germline V gene (reference sequence). V was clipped by 2 bases and J by 2 bases, with 18 bases between them. The CDR3 covers 16 residues.

The chain employs TRBV5-1 and TRBJ2-7, with D possibly being TRBD1 (6 bases). V lost 4 bases and J 4 bases, leaving 15 bases between the germline ends. Germline assignment: CDR1 SGHRS and CDR2 YFSETQ. CDR3 size: 14 residues. The CDR3, as DNA: TGCGCCAGCAGCACGGACAGCGAACTTTACGAGCAGTACTTC. Amino acid sequence: CASSTDSELYEQYF.